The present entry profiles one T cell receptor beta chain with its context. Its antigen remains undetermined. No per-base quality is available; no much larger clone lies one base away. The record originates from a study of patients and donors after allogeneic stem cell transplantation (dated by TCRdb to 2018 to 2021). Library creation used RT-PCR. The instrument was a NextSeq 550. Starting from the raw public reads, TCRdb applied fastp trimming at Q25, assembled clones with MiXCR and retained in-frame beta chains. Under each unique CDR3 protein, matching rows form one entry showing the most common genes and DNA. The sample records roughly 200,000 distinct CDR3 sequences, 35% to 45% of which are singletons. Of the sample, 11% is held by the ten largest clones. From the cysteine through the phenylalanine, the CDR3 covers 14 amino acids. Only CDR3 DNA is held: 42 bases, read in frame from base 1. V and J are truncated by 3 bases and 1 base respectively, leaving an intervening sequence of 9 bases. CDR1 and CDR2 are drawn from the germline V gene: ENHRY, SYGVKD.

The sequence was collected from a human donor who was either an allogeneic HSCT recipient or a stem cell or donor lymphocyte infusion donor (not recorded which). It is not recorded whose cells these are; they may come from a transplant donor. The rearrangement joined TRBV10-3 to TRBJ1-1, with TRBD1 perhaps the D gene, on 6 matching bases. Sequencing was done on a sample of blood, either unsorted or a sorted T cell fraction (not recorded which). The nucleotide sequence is TGTGCCATCAGTGAAAGGGGACAGAACACTGAAGCTTTCTTT. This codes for CAISERGQNTEAFF.